The 12 T cell receptor beta chains presented below share a single source sample, sequenced in a study of regulatory T cells in long-lasting Graves disease. Construction of the TCR beta libraries employed iRepertoire HTBI primers in conjunction with Arm-PCR of CDR3 regions. From the multiplex PCR reads, TCRdb called clonotypes with MiXCR, one entry per CDR3 protein. The sample comprises roughly 400,000 distinct CDR3 sequences, 20% of which are singletons, and 20% to 25% rests with the top ten. Time point described: persistent/refractory GD, antithyroid drugs over 5 years with positive TRAb. The TCR library was prepared using RNA isolated from PBMCs. The sample in question was peripheral blood mononuclear cells (PBMCs), obtained when the disease was refractory, from a patient treated with antithyroid drugs. These receptors were taken from a female donor with Graves disease.

In the case of this clonotype: This may arise from a read error, as a much more abundant clone is one base away. This rearrangement joins TRBV4-2 to TRBJ2-7; either TRBD1 or TRBD2 may fit D (5 bases each). The CDR3 loop spans 15 amino acids. CDR1 LGHNA and CDR2 YNFKEQ come from the germline V gene. As DNA, the CDR3 is TGTGCCAGCAGCTTAGAAGGGGACCGCTCCTACGGGCAGTACTTC. It yields the protein CASSLEGDRSYGQYF.

This clonotype was seen only a few times. This chain uses TRBV10-3 with TRBJ2-7; D is ambiguous. CDR1 ENHRY and CDR2 SYGVKD come from the germline V gene. The CDR3 covers 13 residues. V gave up 3 bases and J gave up 2 bases, with 8 bases separating them. This chain's CDR3 is CAISDSDTYEQYF. The CDR3 bases are TGTGCCATCAGTGATTCCGACACCTACGAGCAGTACTTC.

This clonotype was seen at least ten times. The chain uses TRBV28 and TRBJ2-2; D is perhaps TRBD1 (6 bases). V lost 6 bases and J 7 bases, leaving 18 bases between the germline ends. Germline lookup yields CDR1 MDHEN and CDR2 SYDVKM. The length of the CDR3 is 15 residues. DNA of the CDR3: TGTGCCAGCAGCCCTCCGACAGGTTATAGCGGGGAGCTGTTTTTT. Translating it yields CASSPPTGYSGELFF.

This clonotype has a handful of counts. The chain joins TRBV6-1 to TRBJ1-6, with 9 bases lining up with TRBD1. CDR1 MNHNS and CDR2 SASEGT come from the germline V gene. Trimming removed 3 bases from V and 9 bases from J; junction bases left unmatched: 12. The CDR3 covers 17 residues. The CDR3 DNA follows: TGTGCCAGCAGTGATCCAGAACAGGGGGCGCTTCTTTCACCCCTCCACTTT. Translating gives CASSDPEQGALLSPLHF.

There are many counts of this clonotype. The gene calls are TRBV3-1 and TRBJ1-1; no clear D gene. The V gene lost 1 base and the J gene lost 4 bases, with 10 bases spanning the gap. Germline-derived CDR1 and CDR2 are LGHDT and YNNKEL (reference sequence). This CDR3 comprises 14 residues. The CDR3 sequence is CASSQVPRITEAFF. CDR3 DNA sequence: TGTGCCAGCAGCCAAGTTCCCAGGATCACTGAAGCTTTCTTT.

The chain is built from TRBV12-3 or TRBV12-4 and TRBJ1-2; D possibly corresponds to TRBD1 (5 bases). This CDR3 is built from 19 residues. Trimming cost V 3 bases and J 2 bases, with 25 bases left between them. The CDR3 loop is CASSFISGRAAQSNYGYTF. The CDR3 nucleotides read TGTGCCAGCAGTTTCATTTCAGGGAGGGCTGCACAAAGCAACTATGGCTACACCTTC.

This clonotype came up many times. The chain uses TRBV19 and TRBJ1-1; 10 nucleotides align to TRBD1. In germline, CDR1 is LNHDA, CDR2 SQIVND (reference sequence). The CDR3 is 14 amino acids. After removal of 9 bases from V and 6 bases from J, the junction contained 10 bases not matched to a gene. The CDR3 sequence is CASRPGQGWAEAFF. The DNA for the CDR3 is TGTGCCAGCCGACCGGGACAGGGGTGGGCTGAAGCTTTCTTT.

This clonotype was seen ten or more times. The CDR3 coding sequence is TGTGCCAGCAGTCCGGACATCGAGCAGTACTTC. Translated: CASSPDIEQYF. The chain carries TRBV28 and TRBJ2-7; TRBD1 is a possible D gene (5 bases). Germline V gene data show CDR1 as MDHEN and CDR2 as SYDVKM. Deletions cut 5 bases from V and 6 bases from J, with 8 bases between. CDR3 length: 11 amino acids.

Comments on this clonotype: A read error is possible here, since a much larger clone lies one base away. The rearrangement links TRBV11-3 to TRBJ2-2, with a possible D match to TRBD1 (6 bases). The germline CDR1 and CDR2 sequences are SGHNT and YENEEA. The CDR3 is made up of 18 amino acids. CDR3 DNA: TGTGCCACCAGCCCAAGAAGAACAAAACAGGGGAACACCGGGGAGCTGTTTTTT. Its translation: CATSPRRTKQGNTGELFF.

This clonotype was seen ten or more times. The rearrangement joins TRBV28 to TRBJ2-7; 7 bases are shared with TRBD2. Trimming removed 4 bases from V and 3 bases from J; junction bases left unmatched: 12. The germline V gene has CDR1 MDHEN and CDR2 SYDVKM. CDR3 length: 16 amino acids. CDR3: CASSSLSAGVIYEQYF. For the CDR3, the DNA is TGTGCCAGCAGTTCCCTCTCCGCGGGAGTCATCTACGAGCAGTACTTC.

This clonotype has a count of ten or more. J is TRBJ2-6 and V is TRBV12-3 or TRBV12-4, with no clear D. This CDR3 has 15 amino acids. Trimming stripped 7 bases from V and 0 bases from J, with 10 bases between. Here the CDR3 DNA reads TGTGCCAGCACCATCCTGGGCTCTGGGGCCAACGTCCTGACTTTC. Encoded protein: CASTILGSGANVLTF.

The genes are TRBV5-5 and TRBJ2-2; TRBD1 aligns across 8 bases. J gave up 1 base and V 0 bases, and 2 bases lay outside the gene matches. CDR3 length: 16 residues. Germline CDR1 is SGHKS and CDR2 is YYEKEE (reference sequence). The CDR3 sequence: CASSLGDRQNTGELFF. The CDR3 nucleotides are TGTGCCAGCAGCTTGGGGGACAGGCAGAACACCGGGGAGCTGTTTTTT. The whole variable domain, remainder taken from reference TRBV5-5 and TRBJ2-2, is DAGVTQSPTHLIKTRGQQVTLRCSPISGHKSVSWYQQVLGQGPQFIFQYYEKEERGRGNFPDRFSARQFPNYSSELNVNALLLGDSALYLCASSLGDRQNTGELFFGEGSRLTVL.